This T cell receptor beta chain was profiled in a study of cytomegalovirus exposure and HLA in healthy donors. Study-level results: Specific recognition of CMV antigens was confirmed in vitro for a few chains (all CMV-associated). TRBV6-2, TRBV6-3 and other indistinguishable V segments were excluded.

The V end lost 7 bases, the J end lost 5 bases, and 13 bases lay between the germline ends. The germline CDR1 and CDR2 sequences are SEHNR and FQNEAQ (reference sequence). The CDR3 length is 13 residues. Only a few counts were recorded for this clone. Its matching antigen is unknown. The primer mix had 60 Vbeta and 13 Jbeta primers. Assay used: immunoSEQ multiplex PCR; TCRdb lists only in-frame clones, some missing. The data contain around 100,000 clones, around 72% of them singletons. The sample was PBMCs. The chain employs TRBV7-9 and TRBJ2-3, with D tentatively TRBD2 (5 bases). The receptor was derived from a middle-aged man in good health and CMV-seronegative. The DNA of the CDR3 is TGTGCCAGCAACGGAGGCCAACTAGATACGCAGTATTTT. This sequence encodes CASNGGQLDTQYF.